The 13 T cell receptor beta chains given below trace back to one sample, sequenced in a study of human T cells and chemical hapten exposure. Via MiXCR, TCRdb re-called the RACE reads, giving one row per CDR3 protein. The table lists some 250,000 distinct CDR3 sequences, approximately 8% of them singletons. Time point given: pre-sensitization, week 0. Described treatment: therapeutic diphenylcyclopropenone sensitization with weekly scalp DPC. The source was whole blood, collected in connection with sensitization to the hapten diphenylcyclopropenone (DPC). Receptors were obtained from a man between 18 and 35 years old with alopecia areata. Some clones in this sample may be carry-over from other donors' samples.

Only a few counts were recorded for this clonotype. The rearrangement uses TRBV3-1 and TRBJ2-1; 11 nucleotides match TRBD2. The CDR3 totals 15 residues. V lost 4 bases and J lost 4; bases outside the gene matches: 3. Germline V gene lookup returns CDR1 LGHDT and CDR2 YNNKEL (reference sequence). CDR3 DNA: TGTGCCAGCAGCCGTTCTAGCGGGGGGTACAATGAGCAGTTCTTC. This translates into CASSRSSGGYNEQFF.

This clonotype has only a few counts. The chain recombines TRBV28 with TRBJ1-1, with D perhaps matching TRBD1 (6 bases). CDR1 is MDHEN, CDR2 SYDVKM, per germline. This CDR3 spans 13 amino acids. V was trimmed by 4 bases and J by 10 bases, leaving 16 bases between them. The CDR3 spells CASSSQGPGRAFF. DNA of the CDR3: TGTGCCAGCAGTTCACAGGGCCCAGGGAGAGCTTTCTTT.

This clonotype was recorded many times. The chain employs TRBV20-1 and TRBJ1-1, with 8 bases aligning to TRBD1. V lost 8 bases and J lost 2; bases outside the gene matches: 7. The CDR3 consists of 13 residues. Germline CDR1 DFQATT, CDR2 SNEGSKA (reference sequence). The CDR3 is CSPRGRGNTEAFF. CDR3 sequence (DNA): TGCAGTCCCAGGGGGCGCGGAAACACTGAAGCTTTCTTT.

The rearrangement uses TRBV20-1 and TRBJ2-7; TRBD1 is a possible D gene (5 bases). The V end lost 1 base, the J end lost 0 bases, and 7 bases lay between the germline ends. The CDR3 contains 13 residues. Germline V CDR1 and CDR2: DFQATT, SNEGSKA (reference sequence). CDR3 sequence reads: CSARARGSYEQYV. Here the CDR3 DNA reads TGCAGTGCTAGAGCTAGGGGCTCCTACGAGCAGTACGTC.

The DNA of the CDR3 is TGTGCCAGCAGCTGGTCCGAGGGATTCACAGATACGCAGTATTTT. It encodes CASSWSEGFTDTQYF. The chain combines TRBV5-4 with TRBJ2-3; TRBD2 might be the D (5 bases). This CDR3 contains 15 residues. The V end lost 3 bases, the J end lost 2 bases, and 13 bases lay between the germline ends. CDR1 SGHNT and CDR2 YYREEE come from the germline V gene (reference sequence).

This clonotype was counted at least ten times. The chain has TRBV4-3 and TRBJ1-1; 7 bases map to TRBD1. Unmatched junction bases numbered 11, after V lost 0 bases and J lost 1 base. Per the germline V gene, CDR1 is LGHNA and CDR2 is YSLEER. This CDR3 has 18 residues. CDR3 sequence: CASSQDLSLGQPNTEAFF. The DNA of the CDR3 is TGCGCCAGCAGCCAAGATCTAAGCCTGGGACAGCCGAACACTGAAGCTTTCTTT.

In its sample, this clonotype was seen a few times. CDR3 bases: TGCAGTGCTAGCCCCGATTCGGGTTTATCCTACGAGCAGTACGTC. This translates into CSASPDSGLSYEQYV. This chain connects TRBV20-1 to TRBJ2-7; D is undetermined. This CDR3 contains 15 residues. Germline CDR1 reads DFQATT; CDR2 reads SNEGSKA (reference sequence). V gave up 3 bases and J gave up 1 base, with 16 bases separating them.

In its sample, this clonotype was seen a few times. The V and J genes are TRBV4-3 and TRBJ1-6, with a weak D call TRBD1 (5 bases). Germline V gene sequence: CDR1 LGHNA, CDR2 YSLEER. There are 20 residues in the CDR3. The V gene lost 4 bases and the J gene lost 0 bases, with 22 bases spanning the gap. CDR3: CASSRRPSAGRSSYNSPLHF. In nucleotides, the CDR3 is TGCGCCAGCAGCCGCCGGCCATCAGCGGGACGCAGCTCCTATAATTCACCCCTCCACTTT.

This clonotype was detected a few times. CDR3 DNA: TGCAGCGTGCCCTTAGAGGAGGGCTCCTACGAGCAGTACTTC. Its translation is CSVPLEEGSYEQYF. The chain joins TRBV29-1 to TRBJ2-7, with D tentatively TRBD2 (6 bases). V was trimmed by 6 bases and J by 0 bases, leaving 15 bases between them. This CDR3 spans 14 amino acids. Germline V lookup: CDR1 SQVTM, CDR2 ANQGSEA.

The chain joins TRBV5-1 to TRBJ1-3; D remains ambiguous. The CDR3 totals 17 residues. Germline lookup yields CDR1 SGHRS and CDR2 YFSETQ. With 4 bases removed from V and 2 bases from J, the gap between germline ends came to 19 bases. The CDR3 region is CASSPLDLNSAGNTIYF. The CDR3, as DNA: TGCGCCAGCAGCCCCTTGGACTTAAATTCGGCTGGAAACACCATATATTTT.

Only a few counts were recorded for this clonotype. CDR3 DNA sequence: TGTGCCACCCGGGACAACCAAGAGACCCAGTACTTC. Translation gives CATRDNQETQYF. This chain links TRBV10-3 with TRBJ2-5; tentative D call: TRBD1 (6 bases). The germline gives CDR1 ENHRY, CDR2 SYGVKD. The CDR3 extends over 12 amino acids. V was cut by 10 bases and J by 0 bases, with 9 bases left in between.

V is TRBV12-3 or TRBV12-4 and J is TRBJ2-3; the match to TRBD1 covers 8 bases. The CDR3 contains 16 residues. The V gene end was trimmed by 5 bases and the J gene end by 3 bases; junction bases not matched to a gene: 10. Here the CDR3 DNA reads TGTGCCAGCAGTCAGGTTTCCGGGACAGGTACAGATACGCAGTATTTT. This gives the protein CASSQVSGTGTDTQYF.

V gene TRBV27 combines with J gene TRBJ1-5; D unclear. Per germline, CDR1 MNHEY and CDR2 SMNVEV (reference sequence). The germline V and J ends were trimmed by 9 bases and 5 bases, with 11 bases remaining between them. The CDR3 extends over 12 amino acids. CDR3 loop: CASGRPDQPQHF. The CDR3 DNA is TGTGCCAGTGGACGGCCAGATCAGCCCCAGCATTTT.